The 6 T cell receptor beta chains presented below share a single source sample, sequenced in a study of shared clonotypes between healthy human individuals. Sequenced by immunoSEQ multiplex PCR; TCRdb stores in-frame clones only, minus some. The repertoire holds 2 million to 2.5 million clones, with 95% as singletons. Sequenced sample: naive CD4+ T cells sorted from blood. This sample's subset: CD45RA+ positively selected. The source of these receptors is a man between 18 and 29 years old in good health.

This rearrangement joins TRBV5-1 to TRBJ1-3, with D possibly TRBD1 on 6 matching bases. Trimming cost V 1 base and J 0 bases, with 14 bases left between them. The germline V gene encodes CDR1 SGHRS and CDR2 YFSETQ. The CDR3 covers 17 residues. The CDR3 loop is CASSLSDSLNSGNTIYF. The CDR3 region has the DNA TGCGCCAGCAGCTTGTCGGACAGCCTAAACTCTGGAAACACCATATATTTT.

This clone occurred a few times. At the DNA level, this CDR3 is encoded by other sequences in the same sample as well. This sequence joins TRBV10-3 and TRBJ1-6; 10 bases line up with TRBD1. Trimming took 8 bases from V and 7 from J; bases not matched to a gene: 2. Germline V gives CDR1 ENHRY, CDR2 SYGVKD. This CDR3 comprises 13 residues. CDR3 bases: TGTGCCATCCAGGGACAGGGGAATTCACCCCTCCACTTT. Translated: CAIQGQGNSPLHF.

The V gene is TRBV6-1, the J gene TRBJ2-1; D not resolved. The CDR3 contains 13 residues. In germline, CDR1 is MNHNS, CDR2 SASEGT. V lost 8 bases, J lost 2 bases, and 10 bases lay in between. CDR3 region: CASRGYTYNEQFF. CDR3 bases: TGTGCCAGCCGTGGGTATACCTACAATGAGCAGTTCTTC.

Notes on this clone: At the DNA level, this CDR3 is encoded by other sequences in the same sample as well. The chain carries TRBV6-5 and TRBJ2-7; 7 positions agree with TRBD1. The V and J ends lost 5 bases and 2 bases, in that order; junction bases with no gene match: 3. CDR1 is MNHEY and CDR2 is SVGAGI in the germline V gene. This CDR3 region has 13 residues. The CDR3 sequence is CASSRDRAYEQYF. As DNA, the CDR3 is TGTGCCAGCAGTCGGGACAGAGCCTACGAGCAGTACTTC.

V usage is TRBV7-3 and J usage is TRBJ2-5, with 10 bases lining up with TRBD1. This CDR3 spans 15 amino acids. J gave up 4 bases and V 5 bases, and 7 bases lay outside the gene matches. Germline-derived CDR1 and CDR2 are SGHTA and FQGTGA. The DNA for the CDR3 is TGTGCCAGCAGCCTGGGGACAGGGGTAGGAGAGACCCAGTACTTC. Residues: CASSLGTGVGETQYF. Based on the CDR3 plus reference TRBV7-3 and TRBJ2-5, the full variable domain is GAGVSQTPSNKVTEKGKYVELRCDPISGHTALYWYRQSLGQGPEFLIYFQGTGAADDSGLPNDRFFAVRPEGSVSTLKIQRTERGDSAVYLCASSLGTGVGETQYFGPGTRLLVL.

In DNA form, the CDR3 reads TGTGCCAGTAGTATGGTAGCGGGAAAGGCCGGGGAGCTGTTTTTT. This sequence encodes CASSMVAGKAGELFF. This chain links TRBV19 with TRBJ2-2; TRBD2 matches at 8 bases. V was pared by 3 bases and J by 6 bases, with 6 bases of the junction left unmatched. Germline values: CDR1 LNHDA, CDR2 SQIVND (reference sequence). The CDR3 is 15 residues long.